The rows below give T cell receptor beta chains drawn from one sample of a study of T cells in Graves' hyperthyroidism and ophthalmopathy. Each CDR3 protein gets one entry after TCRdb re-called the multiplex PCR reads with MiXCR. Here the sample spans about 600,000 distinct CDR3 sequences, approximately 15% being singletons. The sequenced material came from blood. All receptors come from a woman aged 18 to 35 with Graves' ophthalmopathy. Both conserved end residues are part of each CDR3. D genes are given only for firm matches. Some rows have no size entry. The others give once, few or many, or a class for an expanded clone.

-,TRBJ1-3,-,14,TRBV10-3,TGTGCCATCAGCTCCCCGGGCTCTGGAAACACCATATATTTT,CAISSPGSGNTIYF
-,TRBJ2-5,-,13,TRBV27,TGTGCCAGCAGCCGTAGTGAGCGGGAGACCCAGTACTTC,CASSRSERETQYF
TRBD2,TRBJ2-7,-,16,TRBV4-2,TGTGCCAGCAGCCAAGTTTCCCGGGAGGGCTCGTACGAGCAGTACTTC,CASSQVSREGSYEQYF
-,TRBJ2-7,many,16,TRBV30,TGTGCCTGGAGTCCACGACTAGGCTCAGGATACTACGAGCAGTACTTC,CAWSPRLGSGYYEQYF
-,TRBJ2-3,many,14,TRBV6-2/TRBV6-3,TGTGCCAGCAGTTTCGGGATCCCGACGAATACGCAGTATTTT,CASSFGIPTNTQYF
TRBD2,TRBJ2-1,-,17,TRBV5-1,TGCGCCAGCAGCTTGGTCCCTAGCGGGAGCCCCTACAATGAGCAGTTCTTC,CASSLVPSGSPYNEQFF
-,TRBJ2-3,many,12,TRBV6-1,TGTGCCAGCAGAACAATCACAGATACGCAGTATTTT,CASRTITDTQYF
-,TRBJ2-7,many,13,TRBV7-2,TGTGCCAGCAGCTCGTCTCTCGTCTACGAGCAGTACTTC,CASSSSLVYEQYF
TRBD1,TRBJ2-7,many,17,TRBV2,TGTGCCAGCAGTGGGACAGGGGGTGCCGTATATTTCTACGAGCAGTACTTC,CASSGTGGAVYFYEQYF
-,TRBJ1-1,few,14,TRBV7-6,TGTGCCAGCAGCTTAATGGGTTCTAACACTGAAGCTTTCTTT,CASSLMGSNTEAFF
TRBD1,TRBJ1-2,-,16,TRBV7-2,TGTGCCAGCAGCCCGCCCTGGAGGACAGGGAACTATGGCTACACCTTC,CASSPPWRTGNYGYTF
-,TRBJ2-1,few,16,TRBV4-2,TGTGCCAGCAGCCTACACACAGGGAGCTCCTACAATGAGCAGTTCTTC,CASSLHTGSSYNEQFF
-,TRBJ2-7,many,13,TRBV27,TGTGCCAGCAGTTTCGGAATCGCGGGAAGGCAGTACTTC,CASSFGIAGRQYF
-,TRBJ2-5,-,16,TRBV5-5,TGTGCCAGCAGCTTGAACAGTGGACAGTACCAAGAGACCCAGTACTTC,CASSLNSGQYQETQYF
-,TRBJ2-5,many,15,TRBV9,TGTGCCAGCAGCGCCGAGGGACTCTCCCAGGAGACCCAGTACTTC,CASSAEGLSQETQYF
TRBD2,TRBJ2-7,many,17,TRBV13,TGTGCCAGCAGCTTGCTCCCTACTAGCGGGAGAAAAAATGAGCAGTACTTC,CASSLLPTSGRKNEQYF
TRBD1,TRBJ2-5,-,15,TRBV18,TGTGCCAGCTCACTTCACAGGGGGGTCGCAGAGACCCAGTACTTC,CASSLHRGVAETQYF
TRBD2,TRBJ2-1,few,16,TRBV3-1,TGTGCCGGCAGCCAAGGGTCCGGGAGGTCCTACAATGAGCAGTTCTTC,CAGSQGSGRSYNEQFF
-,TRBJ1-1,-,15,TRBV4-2,TGTGCCAGCAGCATCGCCCGGGACATGAACACTGAAGCTTTCTTT,CASSIARDMNTEAFF
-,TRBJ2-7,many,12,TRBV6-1,TGTGCCAGCAGTGAAGCGCTCCTAGCGTCGCACTTC,CASSEALLASHF
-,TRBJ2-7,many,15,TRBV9,TGTGCCAGCAGCGTAGAGACAGGAAGCTCCTACGAGCAGTACTTC,CASSVETGSSYEQYF
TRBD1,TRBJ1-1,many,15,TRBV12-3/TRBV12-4,TGTGCCAGCAGAAACAGGGGCGAGATGAACACTGAAGCTTTCTTT,CASRNRGEMNTEAFF
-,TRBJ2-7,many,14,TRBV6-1,TGTGCCAGCAGTGGGGCCAGGGGTGCCTACGAGCAGTACTTC,CASSGARGAYEQYF
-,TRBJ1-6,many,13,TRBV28,TGTGCCAGCAGTCCGCTCGAGTACTCACCCCTCCACTTT,CASSPLEYSPLHF
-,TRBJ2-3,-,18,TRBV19,TGTGCCAGTAGTTGGTCAAATCTGTATAGCGCGGACACAGATACGCAGTATTTT,CASSWSNLYSADTDTQYF
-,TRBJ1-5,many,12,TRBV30,TGTGCCTGGAGTGCCCCCCATCAGCCCCAGCATTTT,CAWSAPHQPQHF
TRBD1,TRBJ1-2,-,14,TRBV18,TGTGCCAGCTCACCAGAGACAGGGATGGATGGCTACACCTTC,CASSPETGMDGYTF
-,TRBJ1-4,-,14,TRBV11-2,TGTGCCAGCAGCTTAATCAGGAATGCAGAAAAACTGTTTTTT,CASSLIRNAEKLFF